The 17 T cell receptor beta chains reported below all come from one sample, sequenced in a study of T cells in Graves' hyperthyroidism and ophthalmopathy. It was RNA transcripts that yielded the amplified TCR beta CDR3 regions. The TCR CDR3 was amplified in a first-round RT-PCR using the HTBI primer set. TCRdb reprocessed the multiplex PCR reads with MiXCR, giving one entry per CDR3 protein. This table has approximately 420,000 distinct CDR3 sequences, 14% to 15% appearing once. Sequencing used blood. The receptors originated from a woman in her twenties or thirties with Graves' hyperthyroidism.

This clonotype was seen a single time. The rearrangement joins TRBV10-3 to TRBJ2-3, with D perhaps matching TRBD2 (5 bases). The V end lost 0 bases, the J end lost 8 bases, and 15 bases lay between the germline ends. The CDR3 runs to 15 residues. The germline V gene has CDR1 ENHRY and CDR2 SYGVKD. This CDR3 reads CAISESYGALGTQYF. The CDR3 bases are TGTGCCATCAGTGAGTCCTATGGAGCACTAGGTACGCAGTATTTT.

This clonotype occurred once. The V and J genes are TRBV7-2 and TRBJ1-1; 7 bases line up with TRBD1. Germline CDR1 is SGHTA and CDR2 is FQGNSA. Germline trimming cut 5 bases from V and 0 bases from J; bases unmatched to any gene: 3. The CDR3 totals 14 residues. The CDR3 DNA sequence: TGTGCCAGCAGCAAACAGGGGATGAACACTGAAGCTTTCTTT. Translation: CASSKQGMNTEAFF.

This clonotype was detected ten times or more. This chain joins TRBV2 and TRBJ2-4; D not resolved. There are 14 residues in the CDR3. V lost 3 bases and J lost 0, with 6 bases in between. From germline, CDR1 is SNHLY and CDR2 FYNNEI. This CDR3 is CASSDNLAKNIQYF. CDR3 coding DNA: TGTGCCAGCAGTGATAACCTAGCCAAAAACATTCAGTACTTC.

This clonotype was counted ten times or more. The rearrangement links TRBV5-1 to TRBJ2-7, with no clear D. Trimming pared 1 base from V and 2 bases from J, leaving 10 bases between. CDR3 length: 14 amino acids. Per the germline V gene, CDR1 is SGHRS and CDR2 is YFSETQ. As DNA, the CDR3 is TGCGCCAGCAGCTTGATGGATGGGGCCTACGAGCAGTACTTC. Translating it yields CASSLMDGAYEQYF.

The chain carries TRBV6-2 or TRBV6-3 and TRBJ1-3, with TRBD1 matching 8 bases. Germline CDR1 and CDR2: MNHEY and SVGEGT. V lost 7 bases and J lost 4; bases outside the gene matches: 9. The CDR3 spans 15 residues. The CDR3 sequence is CASTTNRGNGNTIYF. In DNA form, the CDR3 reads TGTGCCAGCACCACCAACAGGGGGAACGGAAACACCATATATTTT.

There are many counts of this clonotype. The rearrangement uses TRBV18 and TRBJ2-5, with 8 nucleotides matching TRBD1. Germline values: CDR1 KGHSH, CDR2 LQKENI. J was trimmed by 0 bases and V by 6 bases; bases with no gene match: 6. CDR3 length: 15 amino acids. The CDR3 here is CASSSGQGDQETQYF. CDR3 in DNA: TGTGCCAGCTCTTCCGGACAGGGCGACCAAGAGACCCAGTACTTC. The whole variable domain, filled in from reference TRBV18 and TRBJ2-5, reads NAGVMQNPRHLVRRRGQEARLRCSPMKGHSHVYWYRQLPEEGLKFMVYLQKENIIDESGMPKERFSAEFPKEGPSILRIQQVVRGDSAAYFCASSSGQGDQETQYFGPGTRLLVL.

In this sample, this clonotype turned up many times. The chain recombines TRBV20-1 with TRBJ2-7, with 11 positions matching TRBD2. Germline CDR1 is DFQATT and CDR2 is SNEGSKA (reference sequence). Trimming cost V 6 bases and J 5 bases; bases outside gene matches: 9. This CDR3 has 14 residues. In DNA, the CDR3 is TGCAGTGCCCACTTTAGCGGGAGGGCCCACGAGCAGTACTTC. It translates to CSAHFSGRAHEQYF.

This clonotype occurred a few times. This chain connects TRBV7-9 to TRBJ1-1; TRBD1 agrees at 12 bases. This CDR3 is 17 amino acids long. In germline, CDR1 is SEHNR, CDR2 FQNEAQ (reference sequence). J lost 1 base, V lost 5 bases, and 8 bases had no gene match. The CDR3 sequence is CASSTTGTGGENTEAFF. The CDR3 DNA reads TGTGCCAGCAGCACTACCGGGACAGGGGGCGAGAACACTGAAGCTTTCTTT.

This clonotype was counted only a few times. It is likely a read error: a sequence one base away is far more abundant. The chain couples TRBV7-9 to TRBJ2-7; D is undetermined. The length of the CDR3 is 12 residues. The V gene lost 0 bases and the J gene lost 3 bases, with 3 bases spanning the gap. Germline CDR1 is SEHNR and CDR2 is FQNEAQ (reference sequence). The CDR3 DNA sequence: TGTGCCAGCAGCTTAGCGGACTACGAGCAGTACTTC. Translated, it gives CASSLADYEQYF.

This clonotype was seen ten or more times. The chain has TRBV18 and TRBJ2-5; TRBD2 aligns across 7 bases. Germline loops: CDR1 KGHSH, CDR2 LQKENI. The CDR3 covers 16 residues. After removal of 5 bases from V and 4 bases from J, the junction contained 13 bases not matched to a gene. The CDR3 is CASSVSGTTFLETQYF. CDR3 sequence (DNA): TGTGCCAGCTCAGTCAGCGGGACCACATTTTTAGAGACCCAGTACTTC.

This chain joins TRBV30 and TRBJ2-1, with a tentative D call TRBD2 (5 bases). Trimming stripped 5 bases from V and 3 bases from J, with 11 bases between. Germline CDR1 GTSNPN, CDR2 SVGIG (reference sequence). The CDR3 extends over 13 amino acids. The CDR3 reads CAWQYGIYNEQFF. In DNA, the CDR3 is TGTGCCTGGCAGTACGGGATCTACAATGAGCAGTTCTTC.

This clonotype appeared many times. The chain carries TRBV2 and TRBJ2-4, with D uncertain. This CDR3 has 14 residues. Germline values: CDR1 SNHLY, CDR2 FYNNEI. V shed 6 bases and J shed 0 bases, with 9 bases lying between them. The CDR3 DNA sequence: TGTGCCAGCAGCAATTCCCAAGCCAAAAACATTCAGTACTTC. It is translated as CASSNSQAKNIQYF.

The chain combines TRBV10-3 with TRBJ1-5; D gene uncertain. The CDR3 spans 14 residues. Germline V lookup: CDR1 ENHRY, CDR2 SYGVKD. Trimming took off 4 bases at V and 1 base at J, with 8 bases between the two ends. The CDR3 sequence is CAISAAGSNQPQHF. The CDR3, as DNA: TGTGCCATCAGTGCAGCGGGGAGCAATCAGCCCCAGCATTTT.

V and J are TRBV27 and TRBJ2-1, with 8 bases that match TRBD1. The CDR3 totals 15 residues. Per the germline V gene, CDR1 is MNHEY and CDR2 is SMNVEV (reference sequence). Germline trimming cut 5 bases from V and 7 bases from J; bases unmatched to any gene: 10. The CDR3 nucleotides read TGTGCCAGCAGTCCCCGGGACAGGAGGGAGAATGAGCAGTTCTTC. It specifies CASSPRDRRENEQFF.

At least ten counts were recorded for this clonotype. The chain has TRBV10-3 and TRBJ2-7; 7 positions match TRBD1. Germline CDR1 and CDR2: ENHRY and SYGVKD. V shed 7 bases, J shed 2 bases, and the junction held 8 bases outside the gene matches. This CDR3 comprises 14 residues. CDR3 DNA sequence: TGTGCCATCAAGTTGGGGACAGAAACCTACGAGCAGTACTTC. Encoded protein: CAIKLGTETYEQYF.

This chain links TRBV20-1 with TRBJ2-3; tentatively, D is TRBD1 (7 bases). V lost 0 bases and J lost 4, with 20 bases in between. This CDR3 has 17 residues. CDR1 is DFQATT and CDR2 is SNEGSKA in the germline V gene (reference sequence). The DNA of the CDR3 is TGCAGTGCTAGAGATACAGGGGTTACACGGGGGTCAGATACGCAGTATTTT. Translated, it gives CSARDTGVTRGSDTQYF.

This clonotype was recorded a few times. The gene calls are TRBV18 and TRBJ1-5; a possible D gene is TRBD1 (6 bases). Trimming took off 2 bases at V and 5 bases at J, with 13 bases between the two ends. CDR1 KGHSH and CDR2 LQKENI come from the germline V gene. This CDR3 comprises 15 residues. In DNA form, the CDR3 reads TGTGCCAGCTCACCATTGGACAGCTCTTATCAGCCCCAGCATTTT. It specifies CASSPLDSSYQPQHF.